This T cell receptor beta chain derives from a study of PD-1 blockade in classical Hodgkin lymphoma. Across the whole study: Patients got intravenous nivolumab 3 mg/kg every 2 weeks. Overall study results and limits: Those patients who began receiving nivolumab less than 1 year after ASCT had lower diversity, and they were excluded. Partial responders and progressors had significantly lower baseline TCR diversity. It was CD4+ TCR diversity, not CD8+, that rose significantly by C4D1.

The data were produced by immunoSEQ multiplex PCR, yet TCRdb's version contains in-frame clones alone and is incomplete. The sample has about 24,000 clones, about 80% seen once; the top ten hold more than 5%. Time point in this sample: cycle 4 day 1 (C4D1), after more than five weeks of nivolumab. All trial patients relapsed after autologous stem cell transplantation. Note on this clone: Its target is not known.

V was clipped by 4 bases and J by 7 bases, with 17 bases between them. Germline V lookup: CDR1 SGHTA, CDR2 FQGNSA. The CDR3 contains 14 residues. The chain carries TRBV7-2 and TRBJ2-7, with a possible D match to TRBD2 (7 bases). The sequencing here drew on peripheral blood mononuclear cells (PBMCs), taken before the fourth cycle of nivolumab. The source of this sequence is a human donor with classical Hodgkin lymphoma. CDR3 residues: CASSWGGPLGEQYF. As DNA, the CDR3 is TGTGCCAGCAGCTGGGGGGGGCCCCTCGGGGAGCAGTACTTC.